Given below is one TCR beta chain in context. Its antigen is not known. For TCR, cDNA came from 5'RACE template switching, which added a universal primer site and UMIs. TCRdb redid the calling of the 5' RACE reads with MiXCR, one entry per CDR3 protein. The top ten hold about two fifths of the sample, which has about 120,000 distinct CDR3 sequences, under 9% seen once. The entry originates in a study of T cells after yellow fever vaccination. V gave up 10 bases and J gave up 5 bases, with 14 bases separating them. This CDR3 spans 12 amino acids. Whole-study results and caveats: There was a possibility that FACS-sorted repertoires contained abundant clonotypes contaminating from the bulk population. A secondary response was less intense yet reached its peak sooner, at day 5 versus 15.

The chain combines TRBV12-3 or TRBV12-4 with TRBJ1-2; the D gene is possibly TRBD1 (5 bases). The sample consisted of CD8+ T cells sorted from PBMCs, taken on the day of the yellow fever booster vaccination. The source is a man aged 18 to 29 who received the YFV17D yellow fever vaccine. The CDR3: CAIGTDLYGYTF. CDR3 DNA: TGTGCCATTGGGACGGATCTATATGGCTACACCTTC.